This T cell receptor beta chain was captured by sequencing in a study of T cells in women clearing cervical HPV infection. About the study: Controls were women whose single incident HPV16 infection cleared within 12 months without precancer or cancer. Cases' blood sampling followed lesion detection by median about 21 weeks (90 to 200).

Points from the study as a whole: Cases carried less TRBV6-7 than controls: approximately 0.1% versus 0.16%.

Worth noting for this clone: Its antigen is not known. The read ends 3 residues early relative to the CDR3; the germline J gene fills the gap.

This CDR3 region has 14 residues. Between the trimmed V and J ends, which lost 0 bases and 5 bases, there was a span of 9 bases. CDR1 SGHRS and CDR2 YFSETQ come from the germline V gene. Generated by immunoSEQ multiplex PCR, the TCRdb table keeps only in-frame clones and is missing some. Its clone listing holds around 30,000 clones. MY09/MY11 PCR detected cervical HPV DNA; dot-blot assigned genotypes. The clonotype comes from a woman between 18 and 70 years old with a cervical HPV16 infection that either progressed to CIN3+ or cleared (not recorded which). The sequenced sample consisted of blood buffy coat. V is TRBV5-1 and J is TRBJ2-1; TRBD1 might be the D (6 bases). The CDR3 protein is CASSLGGLHNEQFF. CDR3 DNA (partial): TGCGCCAGCAGCTTGGGGGGGCTTCACAATGAG.